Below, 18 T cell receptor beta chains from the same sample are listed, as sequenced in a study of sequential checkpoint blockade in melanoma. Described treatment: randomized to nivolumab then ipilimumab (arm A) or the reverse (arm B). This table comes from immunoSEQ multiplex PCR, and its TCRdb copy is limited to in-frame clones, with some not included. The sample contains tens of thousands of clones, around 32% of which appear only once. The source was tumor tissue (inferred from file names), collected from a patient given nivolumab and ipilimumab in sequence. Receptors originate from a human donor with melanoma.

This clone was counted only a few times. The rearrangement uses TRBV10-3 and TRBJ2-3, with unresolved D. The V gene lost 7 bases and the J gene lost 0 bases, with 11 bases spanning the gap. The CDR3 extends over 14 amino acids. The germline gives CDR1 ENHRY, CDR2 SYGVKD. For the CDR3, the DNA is TGTGCCATCACCATGGAACCTAGCACAGATACGCAGTATTTT. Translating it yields CAITMEPSTDTQYF.

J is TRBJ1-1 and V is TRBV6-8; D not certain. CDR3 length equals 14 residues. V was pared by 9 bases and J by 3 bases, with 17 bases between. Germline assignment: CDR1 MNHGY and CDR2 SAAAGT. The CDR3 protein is CASCFSGPDTEAFF. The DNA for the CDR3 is TGTGCCAGTTGTTTCAGTGGCCCAGACACTGAAGCTTTCTTT.

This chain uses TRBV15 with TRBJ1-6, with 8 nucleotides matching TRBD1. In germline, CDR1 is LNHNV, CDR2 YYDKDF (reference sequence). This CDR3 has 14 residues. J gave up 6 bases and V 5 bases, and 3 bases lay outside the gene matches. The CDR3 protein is CATSGTGGNSPLHF. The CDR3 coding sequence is TGTGCCACCAGCGGTACAGGGGGTAATTCACCCCTCCACTTT.

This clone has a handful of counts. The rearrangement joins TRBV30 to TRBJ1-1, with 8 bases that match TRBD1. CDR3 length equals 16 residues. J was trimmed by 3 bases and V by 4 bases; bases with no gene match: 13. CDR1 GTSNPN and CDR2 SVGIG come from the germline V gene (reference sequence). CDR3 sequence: CAWIGTGRSLYTEAFF. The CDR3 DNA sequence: TGTGCCTGGATAGGGACAGGCAGATCATTGTACACTGAAGCTTTCTTT.

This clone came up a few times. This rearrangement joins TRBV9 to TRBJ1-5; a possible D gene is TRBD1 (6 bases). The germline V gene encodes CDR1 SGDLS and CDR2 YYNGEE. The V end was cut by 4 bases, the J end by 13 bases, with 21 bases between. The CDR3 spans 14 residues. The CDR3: CASSSEGGDQKQHF. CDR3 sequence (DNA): TGTGCCAGCAGCTCCGAAGGGGGTGACCAGAAACAGCATTTT.

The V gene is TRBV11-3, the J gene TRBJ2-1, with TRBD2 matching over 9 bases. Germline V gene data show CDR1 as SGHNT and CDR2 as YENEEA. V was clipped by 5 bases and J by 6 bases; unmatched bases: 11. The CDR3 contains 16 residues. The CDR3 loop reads CASSANSGSGGNEQFF. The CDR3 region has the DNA TGTGCCAGCAGCGCGAATAGCGGGAGTGGGGGCAATGAGCAGTTCTTC.

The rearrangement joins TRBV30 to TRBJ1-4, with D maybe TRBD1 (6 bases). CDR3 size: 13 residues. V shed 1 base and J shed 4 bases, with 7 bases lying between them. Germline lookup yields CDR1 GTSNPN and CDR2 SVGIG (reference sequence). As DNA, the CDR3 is TGTGCCTGGAGTGAGGGGGTTAATGAAAAACTGTTTTTT. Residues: CAWSEGVNEKLFF.

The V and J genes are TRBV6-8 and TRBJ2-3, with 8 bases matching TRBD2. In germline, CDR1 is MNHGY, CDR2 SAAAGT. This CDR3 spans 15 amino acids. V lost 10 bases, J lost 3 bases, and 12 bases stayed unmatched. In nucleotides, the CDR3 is TGTGCCATCATGTCAGCGGGAGTCGGTACAGATACGCAGTATTTT. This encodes CAIMSAGVGTDTQYF.

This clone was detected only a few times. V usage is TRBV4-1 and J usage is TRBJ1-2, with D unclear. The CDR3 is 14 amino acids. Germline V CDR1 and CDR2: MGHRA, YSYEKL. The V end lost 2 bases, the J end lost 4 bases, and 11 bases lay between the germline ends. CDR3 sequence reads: CASSQPSNLYGYTF. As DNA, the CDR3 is TGCGCCAGCAGCCAACCGTCGAACCTCTATGGCTACACCTTC.

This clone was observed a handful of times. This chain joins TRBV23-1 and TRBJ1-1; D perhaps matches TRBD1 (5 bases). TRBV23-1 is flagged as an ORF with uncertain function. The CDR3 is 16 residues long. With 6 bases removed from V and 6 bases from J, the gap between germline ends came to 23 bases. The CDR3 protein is CASSHVGGRGIPEAFF. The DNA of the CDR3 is TGCGCCAGCAGCCACGTCGGTGGGCGGGGGATCCCTGAAGCTTTCTTT.

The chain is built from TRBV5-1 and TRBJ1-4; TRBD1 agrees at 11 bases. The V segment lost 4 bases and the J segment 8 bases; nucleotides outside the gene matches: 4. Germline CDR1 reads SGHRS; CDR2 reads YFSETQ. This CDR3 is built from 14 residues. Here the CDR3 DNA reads TGCGCCAGCAGCCGGACAGGGGGCTTAGAAAAACTGTTTTTT. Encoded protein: CASSRTGGLEKLFF.

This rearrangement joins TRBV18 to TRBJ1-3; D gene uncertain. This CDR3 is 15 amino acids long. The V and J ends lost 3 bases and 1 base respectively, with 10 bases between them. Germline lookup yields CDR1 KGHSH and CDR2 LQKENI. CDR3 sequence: CASSPATQSGNTIYF. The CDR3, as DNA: TGTGCCAGCTCACCGGCCACACAATCTGGAAACACCATATATTTT.

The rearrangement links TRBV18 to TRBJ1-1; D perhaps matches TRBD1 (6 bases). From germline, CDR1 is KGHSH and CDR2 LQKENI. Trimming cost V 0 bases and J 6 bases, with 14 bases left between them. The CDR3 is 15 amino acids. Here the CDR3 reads CASSPPGGAVAEAFF. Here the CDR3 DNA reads TGTGCCAGCTCACCACCCGGGGGGGCAGTCGCTGAAGCTTTCTTT.

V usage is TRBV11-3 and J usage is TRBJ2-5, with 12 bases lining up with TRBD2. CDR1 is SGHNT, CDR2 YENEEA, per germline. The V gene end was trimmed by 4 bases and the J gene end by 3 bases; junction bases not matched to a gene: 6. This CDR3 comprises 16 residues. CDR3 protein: CASSSGTSGWEETQYF. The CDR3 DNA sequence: TGTGCCAGCAGCTCCGGGACTAGCGGGTGGGAAGAGACCCAGTACTTC.

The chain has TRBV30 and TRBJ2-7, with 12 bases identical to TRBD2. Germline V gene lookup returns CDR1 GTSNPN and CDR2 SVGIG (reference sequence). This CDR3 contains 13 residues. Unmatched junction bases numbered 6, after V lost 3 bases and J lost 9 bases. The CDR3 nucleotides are TGTGCCTGGAGCGGACTAGCGGGGTCGGGGCAGTACTTC. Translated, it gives CAWSGLAGSGQYF.

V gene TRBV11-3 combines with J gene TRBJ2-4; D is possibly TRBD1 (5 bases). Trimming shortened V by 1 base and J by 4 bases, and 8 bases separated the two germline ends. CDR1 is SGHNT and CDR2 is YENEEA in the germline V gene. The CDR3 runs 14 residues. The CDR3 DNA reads TGTGCCAGCAGCTTAGTCCAGGGTAAAAACATTCAGTACTTC. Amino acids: CASSLVQGKNIQYF.

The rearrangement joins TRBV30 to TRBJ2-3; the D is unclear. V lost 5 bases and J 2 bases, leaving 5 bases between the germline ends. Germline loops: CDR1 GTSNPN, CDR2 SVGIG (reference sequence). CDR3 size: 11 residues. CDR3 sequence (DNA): TGTGCCTGGGGTATCACAGATACGCAGTATTTT. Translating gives CAWGITDTQYF.

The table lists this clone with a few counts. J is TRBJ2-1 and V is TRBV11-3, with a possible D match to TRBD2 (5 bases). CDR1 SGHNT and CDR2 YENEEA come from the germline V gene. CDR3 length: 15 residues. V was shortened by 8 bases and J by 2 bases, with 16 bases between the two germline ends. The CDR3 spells CASAGGESPYNEQFF. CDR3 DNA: TGTGCCAGCGCCGGTGGGGAGAGCCCCTACAATGAGCAGTTCTTC. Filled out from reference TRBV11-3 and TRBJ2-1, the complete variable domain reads EAGVVQSPRYKIIEKKQPVAFWCNPISGHNTLYWYLQNLGQGPELLIRYENEEAVDDSQLPKDRFSAERLKGVDSTLKIQPAELGDSAVYLCASAGGESPYNEQFFGPGTRLTVL.